The subject of this entry is one TCR beta chain. The antigen is not known. TCRdb re-derived calls from the reads in MiXCR, one entry per CDR3 protein. The data show about 920,000 distinct CDR3 sequences, about 33% seen once. This sample is part of a study of T cell repertoires in cytomegalovirus infection. Looking at the study overall: From public TCR beta signatures came an indication of both CMV infection and matching HLA type. The study's findings and limits: Carriage of CMV together with the relevant HLA was identifiable through cumulative public TCR beta family frequency.

This TCR derives from a human donor in good health (CMV status not recorded). Some clones in this sample may be carry-over from other donors' samples. The material sequenced was cultured CD8+ T cells from PBMCs, taken from culture after CMV antigen stimulation.

CDR3 DNA: TGCGTCACGTCAGGCGCGCCAGGGGTAGGCACTGAAGCTTTCTTT. Amino acids: CVTSGAPGVGTEAFF. The chain has TRBV10-2 and TRBJ1-1; perhaps TRBD1 as D (6 bases). The CDR3 is made up of 15 amino acids. The germline V gene encodes CDR1 WSHSY and CDR2 SAAADI.